This T cell receptor beta chain originates from a study of blood T cell repertoires in COVID-19. Study details: Sources were T cells, B-cell-depleted T cells, or PBMCs; the material itself was cDNA or gDNA.

V dropped 5 bases and J dropped 2 bases, with 9 bases sitting between them. CDR1 is KGHDR and CDR2 is SFDVKD in the germline V gene. This CDR3 spans 13 amino acids. Here immunoSEQ multiplex PCR was the method, and the copy in TCRdb shows in-frame clones only, minus some. The table lists fewer than 250,000 clones, roughly four fifths of them singletons, with 4% in the top ten. This chain connects TRBV24-1 to TRBJ2-7; D is possibly TRBD2 (6 bases). This clonotype was sampled from a man between 45 and 60 years old with acute or convalescent COVID-19. The sequencing input was peripheral blood. The CDR3 nucleotides are TGTGCCACCAGTGCCGGGAGCGCCTACGAGCAGTACTTC. Amino acids: CATSAGSAYEQYF.